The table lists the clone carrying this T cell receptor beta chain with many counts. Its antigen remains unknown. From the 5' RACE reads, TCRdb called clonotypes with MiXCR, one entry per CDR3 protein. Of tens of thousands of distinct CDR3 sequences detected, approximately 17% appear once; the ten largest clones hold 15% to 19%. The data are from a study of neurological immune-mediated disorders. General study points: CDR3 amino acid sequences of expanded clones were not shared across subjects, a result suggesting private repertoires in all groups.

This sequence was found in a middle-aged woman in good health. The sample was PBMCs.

CDR3 coding DNA: TGTGCCAGCAGTTTAGGGTCCCCGCGGGATACTGAAGCTTTCTTT. Translating gives CASSLGSPRDTEAFF. V and J are TRBV12-3 or TRBV12-4 and TRBJ1-1; D is uncertain. V was clipped by 1 base and J by 5 bases, with 14 bases between them. The CDR3 runs 15 residues.